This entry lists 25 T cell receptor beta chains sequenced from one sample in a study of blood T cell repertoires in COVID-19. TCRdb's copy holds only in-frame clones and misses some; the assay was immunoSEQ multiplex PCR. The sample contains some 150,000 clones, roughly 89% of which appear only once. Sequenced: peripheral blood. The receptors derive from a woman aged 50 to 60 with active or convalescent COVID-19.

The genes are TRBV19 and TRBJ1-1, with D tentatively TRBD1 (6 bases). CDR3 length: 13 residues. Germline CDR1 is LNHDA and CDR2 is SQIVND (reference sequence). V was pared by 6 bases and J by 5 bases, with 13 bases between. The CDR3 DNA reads TGTGCCAGTAGCTCATCAGGGGTGACTGAAGCTTTCTTT. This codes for CASSSSGVTEAFF.

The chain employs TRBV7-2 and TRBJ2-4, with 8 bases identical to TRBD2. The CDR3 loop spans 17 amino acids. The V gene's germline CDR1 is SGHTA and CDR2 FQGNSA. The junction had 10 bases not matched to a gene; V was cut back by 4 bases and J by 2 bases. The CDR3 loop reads CASSSSGGALTKNIQYF. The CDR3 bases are TGTGCCAGCAGCTCATCCGGGGGGGCCTTGACCAAAAACATTCAGTACTTC.

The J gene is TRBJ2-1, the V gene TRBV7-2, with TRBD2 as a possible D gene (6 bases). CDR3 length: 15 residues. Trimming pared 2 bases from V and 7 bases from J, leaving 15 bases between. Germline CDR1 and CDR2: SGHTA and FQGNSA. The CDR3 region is CASSLLSSEINEQFF. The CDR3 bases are TGTGCCAGCAGCTTACTGTCTAGCGAAATAAATGAGCAGTTCTTC. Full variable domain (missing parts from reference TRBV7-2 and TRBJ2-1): GAGVSQSPSNKVTEKGKDVELRCDPISGHTALYWYRQSLGQGLEFLIYFQGNSAPDKSGLPSDRFSAERTGGSVSTLTIQRTQQEDSAVYLCASSLLSSEINEQFFGPGTRLTVL.

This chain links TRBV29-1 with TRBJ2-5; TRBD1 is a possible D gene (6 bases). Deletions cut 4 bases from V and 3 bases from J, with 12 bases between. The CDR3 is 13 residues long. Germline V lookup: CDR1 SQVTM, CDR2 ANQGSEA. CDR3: CSVATGTKETQYF. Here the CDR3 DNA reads TGCAGCGTTGCCACCGGGACAAAAGAGACCCAGTACTTC. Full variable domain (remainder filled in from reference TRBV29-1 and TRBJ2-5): SAVISQKPSRDICQRGTSLTIQCQVDSQVTMMFWYRQQPGQSLTLIATANQGSEATYESGFVIDKFPISRPNLTFSTLTVSNMSPEDSSIYLCSVATGTKETQYFGPGTRLLVL.

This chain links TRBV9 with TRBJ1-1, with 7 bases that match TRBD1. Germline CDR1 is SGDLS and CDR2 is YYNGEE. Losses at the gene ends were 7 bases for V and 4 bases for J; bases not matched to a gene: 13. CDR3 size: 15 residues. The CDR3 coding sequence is TGTGCCAGCCAGGCCCTACAGGGGAGTACCACTGAAGCTTTCTTT. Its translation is CASQALQGSTTEAFF.

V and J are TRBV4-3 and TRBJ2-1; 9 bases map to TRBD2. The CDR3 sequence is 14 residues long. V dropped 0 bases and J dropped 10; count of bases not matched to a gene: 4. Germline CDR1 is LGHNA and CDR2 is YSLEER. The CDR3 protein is CASSQDMLAGEQFF. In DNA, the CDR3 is TGCGCCAGCAGCCAAGATATGCTAGCGGGGGAGCAGTTCTTC.

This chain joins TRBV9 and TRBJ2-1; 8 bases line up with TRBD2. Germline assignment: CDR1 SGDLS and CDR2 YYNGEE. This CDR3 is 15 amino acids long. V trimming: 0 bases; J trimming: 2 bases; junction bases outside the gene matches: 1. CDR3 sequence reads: CASSVAGGPYNEQFF. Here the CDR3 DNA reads TGTGCCAGCAGCGTAGCGGGAGGGCCCTACAATGAGCAGTTCTTC.

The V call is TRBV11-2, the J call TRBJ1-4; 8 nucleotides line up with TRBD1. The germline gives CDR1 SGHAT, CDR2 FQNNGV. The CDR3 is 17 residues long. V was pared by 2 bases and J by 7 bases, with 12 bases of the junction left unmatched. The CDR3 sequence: CASSLMFGQGGGEKLFF. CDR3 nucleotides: TGTGCCAGCAGCTTAATGTTTGGACAGGGTGGCGGTGAAAAACTGTTTTTT.

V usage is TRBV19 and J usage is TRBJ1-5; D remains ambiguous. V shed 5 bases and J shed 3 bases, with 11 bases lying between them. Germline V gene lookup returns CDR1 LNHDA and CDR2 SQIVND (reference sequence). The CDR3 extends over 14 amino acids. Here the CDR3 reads CASSPPYYNQPQHF. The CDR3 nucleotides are TGTGCCAGTAGTCCCCCGTATTACAATCAGCCCCAGCATTTT.

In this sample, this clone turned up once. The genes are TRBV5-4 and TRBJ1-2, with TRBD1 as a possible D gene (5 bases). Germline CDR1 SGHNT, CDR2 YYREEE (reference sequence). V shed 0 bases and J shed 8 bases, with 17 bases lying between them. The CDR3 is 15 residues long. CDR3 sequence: CASSLEGVVVGGYTF. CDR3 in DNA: TGTGCCAGCAGCTTGGAAGGGGTTGTGGTGGGAGGCTACACCTTC.

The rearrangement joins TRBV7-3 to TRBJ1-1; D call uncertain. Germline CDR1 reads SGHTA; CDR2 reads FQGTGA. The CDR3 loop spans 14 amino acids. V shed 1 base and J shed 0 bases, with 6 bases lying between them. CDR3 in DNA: TGTGCCAGCAGCTTAAATTCCATGAACACTGAAGCTTTCTTT. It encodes CASSLNSMNTEAFF.

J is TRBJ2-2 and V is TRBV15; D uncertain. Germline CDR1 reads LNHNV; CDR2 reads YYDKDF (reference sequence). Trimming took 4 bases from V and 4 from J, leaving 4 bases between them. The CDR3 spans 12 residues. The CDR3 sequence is CATSTPTGELFF. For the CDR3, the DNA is TGTGCCACCAGCACTCCCACCGGGGAGCTGTTTTTT.

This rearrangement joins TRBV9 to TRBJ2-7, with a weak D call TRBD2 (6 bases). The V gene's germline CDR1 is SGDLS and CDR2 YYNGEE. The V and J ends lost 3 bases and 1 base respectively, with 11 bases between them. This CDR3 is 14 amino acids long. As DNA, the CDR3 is TGTGCCAGCAGCGCGCACGGGACTTCCTACGAGCAGTACTTC. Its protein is CASSAHGTSYEQYF.

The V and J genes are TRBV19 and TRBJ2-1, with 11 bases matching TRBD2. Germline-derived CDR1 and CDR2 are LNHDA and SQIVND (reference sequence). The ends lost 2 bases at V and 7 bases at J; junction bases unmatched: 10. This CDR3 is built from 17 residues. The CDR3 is CASSIFGGLAEYNEQFF. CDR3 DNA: TGTGCCAGTAGTATATTTGGGGGACTAGCGGAATATAATGAGCAGTTCTTC. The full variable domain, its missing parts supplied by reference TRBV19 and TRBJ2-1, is DGGITQSPKYLFRKEGQNVTLSCEQNLNHDAMYWYRQDPGQGLRLIYYSQIVNDFQKGDIAEGYSVSREKKESFPLTVTSAQKNPTAFYLCASSIFGGLAEYNEQFFGPGTRLTVL.

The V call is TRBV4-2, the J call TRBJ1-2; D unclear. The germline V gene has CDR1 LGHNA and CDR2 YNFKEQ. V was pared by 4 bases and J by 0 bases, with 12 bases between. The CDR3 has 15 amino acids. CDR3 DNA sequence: TGTGCCAGCAGCCTTCGGGTTTCAGCTAACTATGGCTACACCTTC. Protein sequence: CASSLRVSANYGYTF.

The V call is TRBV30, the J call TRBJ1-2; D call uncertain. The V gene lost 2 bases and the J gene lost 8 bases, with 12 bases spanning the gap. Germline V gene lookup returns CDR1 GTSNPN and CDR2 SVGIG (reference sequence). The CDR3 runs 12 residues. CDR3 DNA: TGTGCCTGGAGTCTAGAATCGGAGGGCTACACCTTC. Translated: CAWSLESEGYTF.

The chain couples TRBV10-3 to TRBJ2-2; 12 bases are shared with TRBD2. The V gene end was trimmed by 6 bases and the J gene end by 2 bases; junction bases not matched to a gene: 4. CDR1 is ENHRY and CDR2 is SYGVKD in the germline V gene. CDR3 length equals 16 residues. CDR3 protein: CAIRLAGGGNTGELFF. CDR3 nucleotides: TGTGCCATCAGACTAGCGGGAGGCGGTAACACCGGGGAGCTGTTTTTT.

The CDR3 sequence: CASRVTGNTEAFF. CDR3 DNA: TGCGCCAGCAGGGTCACAGGGAACACTGAAGCTTTCTTT. J is TRBJ1-1 and V is TRBV5-1, with D perhaps matching TRBD1 (5 bases). Germline V gives CDR1 SGHRS, CDR2 YFSETQ. CDR3 length: 13 residues. V lost 5 bases to trimming and J lost 1 base, with 9 bases between them. The whole variable domain, remainder taken from reference TRBV5-1 and TRBJ1-1, is KAGVTQTPRYLIKTRGQQVTLSCSPISGHRSVSWYQQTPGQGLQFLFEYFSETQRNKGNFPGRFSGRQFSNSRSEMNVSTLELGDSALYLCASRVTGNTEAFFGQGTRLTVV.

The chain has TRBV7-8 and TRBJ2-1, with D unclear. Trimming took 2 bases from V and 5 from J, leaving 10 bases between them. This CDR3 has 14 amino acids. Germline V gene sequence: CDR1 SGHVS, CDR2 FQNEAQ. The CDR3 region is CASSLMYTDNEQFF. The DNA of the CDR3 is TGTGCCAGCAGCTTAATGTACACCGACAATGAGCAGTTCTTC.

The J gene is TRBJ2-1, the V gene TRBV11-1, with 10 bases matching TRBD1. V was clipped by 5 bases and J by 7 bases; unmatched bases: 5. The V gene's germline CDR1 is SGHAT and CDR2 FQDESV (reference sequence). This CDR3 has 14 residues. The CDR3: CASSEGQGVNEQFF. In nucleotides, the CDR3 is TGTGCCAGCAGCGAAGGACAGGGGGTTAATGAGCAGTTCTTC.

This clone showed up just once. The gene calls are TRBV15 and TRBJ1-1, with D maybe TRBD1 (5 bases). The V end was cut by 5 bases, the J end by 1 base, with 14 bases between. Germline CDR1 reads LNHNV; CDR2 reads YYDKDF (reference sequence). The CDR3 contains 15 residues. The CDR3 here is CATSGQHDSNTEAFF. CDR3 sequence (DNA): TGTGCCACCAGCGGACAACATGACTCGAACACTGAAGCTTTCTTT.

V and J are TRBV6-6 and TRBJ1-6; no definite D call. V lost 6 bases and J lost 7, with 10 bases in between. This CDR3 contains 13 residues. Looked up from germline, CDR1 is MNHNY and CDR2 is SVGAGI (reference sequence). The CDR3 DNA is TGTGCCAGCAGGCCGACGGGAAATTCACCCCTCCACTTT. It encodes CASRPTGNSPLHF.

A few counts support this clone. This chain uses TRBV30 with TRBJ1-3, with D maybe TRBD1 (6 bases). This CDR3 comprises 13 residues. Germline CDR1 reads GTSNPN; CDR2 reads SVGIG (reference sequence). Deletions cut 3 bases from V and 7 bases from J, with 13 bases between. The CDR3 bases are TGTGCCTGGAGGTTGACAGGCTATAACACCATATATTTT. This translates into CAWRLTGYNTIYF. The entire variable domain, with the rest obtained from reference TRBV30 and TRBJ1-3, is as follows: SQTIHQWPATLVQPVGSPLSLECTVEGTSNPNLYWYRQAAGRGLQLLFYSVGIGQISSEVPQNLSASRPQDRQFILSSKKLLLSDSGFYLCAWRLTGYNTIYFGEGSWLTVV.

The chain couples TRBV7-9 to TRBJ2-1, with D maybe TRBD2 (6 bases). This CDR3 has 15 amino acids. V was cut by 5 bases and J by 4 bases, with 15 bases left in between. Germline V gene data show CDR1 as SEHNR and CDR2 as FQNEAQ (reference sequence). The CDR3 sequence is CASSPRLDFYNEQFF. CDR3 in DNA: TGTGCCAGCAGCCCAAGACTAGACTTTTACAATGAGCAGTTCTTC. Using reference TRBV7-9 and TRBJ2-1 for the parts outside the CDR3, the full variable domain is DTGVSQNPRHKITKRGQNVTFRCDPISEHNRLYWYRQTLGQGPEFLTYFQNEAQLEKSRLLSDRFSAERPKGSFSTLEIQRTEQGDSAMYLCASSPRLDFYNEQFFGPGTRLTVL.

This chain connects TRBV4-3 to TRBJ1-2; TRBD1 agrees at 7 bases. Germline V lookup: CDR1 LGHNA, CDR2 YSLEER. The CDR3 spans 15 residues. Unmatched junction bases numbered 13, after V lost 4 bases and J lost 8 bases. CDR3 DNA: TGCGCCAGCAGCCCTGACAGGGCCTCCGTTTGGGGCTACACCTTC. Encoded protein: CASSPDRASVWGYTF.